Listed below are T cell receptor beta chains from one sample, sequenced in a study of blood T cell repertoires in COVID-19. Sequencing was performed with immunoSEQ multiplex PCR; in TCRdb, only in-frame clones are kept and a portion is missing. The table lists around 150,000 clones, just under 85% of them singletons. Sequences were obtained from peripheral blood. All receptors come from a woman older than 75 with acute or convalescent COVID-19. Both conserved end residues are part of each CDR3. The order of the fields is clone size, J gene, D gene, V gene, CDR3 protein, CDR3 DNA. A D gene is named only where the DNA matches it firmly. A clone size is listed for some rows: how often the clone was seen (once, few, many), or a class if it is expanded.

>-|TRBJ2-3|-|TRBV1
CTSSQGRRESTLSTDTQYF
TGCACCAGCAGCCAAGGGCGGCGGGAGAGTACCTTGAGCACAGATACGCAGTATTTT
>-|TRBJ2-7|-|TRBV15
CATSREGFGAEQYF
TGTGCCACCAGCAGGGAGGGTTTCGGGGCCGAGCAGTACTTC
>-|TRBJ1-6|-|TRBV6-6
CAIQGQFYNSPLHF
TGTGCCATCCAGGGGCAGTTCTATAATTCACCCCTCCACTTT
>-|TRBJ2-1|-|TRBV30
CAAVSGVSYNEQFF
TGTGCCGCAGTCTCGGGAGTCTCCTACAATGAGCAGTTCTTC
>-|TRBJ2-2|TRBD2|TRBV30
CASSQLSGTRSYGELFF
TGTGCCTCCTCCCAACTCTCCGGGACTAGAAGTTATGGGGAGCTGTTTTTT
>-|TRBJ1-2|-|TRBV9
CASSVGQSDGYTF
TGTGCCAGCAGCGTAGGACAGTCGGATGGCTACACCTTC
>-|TRBJ1-2|-|TRBV4-1
CASSQVRGADGYTF
TGCGCCAGCAGCCAAGTCAGGGGAGCTGATGGCTACACCTTC
>-|TRBJ2-7|-|TRBV7-9
CASSQTSSYEQYF
TGTGCCAGCAGCCAGACAAGCTCCTACGAGCAGTACTTC
>-|TRBJ2-5|-|TRBV5-1
CASSLGPVRDQETQYF
TGCGCCAGCAGCTTGGGTCCTGTGCGGGATCAAGAGACCCAGTACTTC
>-|TRBJ2-7|-|TRBV9
CASSERLRAGHSRYEQYF
TGTGCCAGCAGCGAGAGGTTGAGGGCCGGCCATTCTCGTTACGAGCAGTACTTC
>few|TRBJ2-7|TRBD2|TRBV2
CASTPVAGGEQYF
TGTGCCAGCACACCGGTAGCGGGAGGCGAGCAGTACTTC
>-|TRBJ2-6|-|TRBV6-6
CASSRETGVGGANVLTF
TGTGCCAGCAGTCGCGAGACGGGAGTCGGTGGGGCCAACGTCCTGACTTTC
>-|TRBJ2-3|-|TRBV7-2
CASSSSTGKGTDTQYF
TGTGCCAGCAGCTCGAGCACAGGGAAGGGGACAGATACGCAGTATTTT
>-|TRBJ1-5|TRBD1|TRBV6-5
CASSPGQGIQPQHF
TGTGCCAGCAGCCCGGGACAGGGGATTCAGCCCCAGCATTTT
>-|TRBJ2-2|TRBD2|TRBV7-2
CASSLLAARRAGELFF
TGTGCCAGCAGCTTGCTAGCGGCTAGAAGGGCCGGGGAGCTGTTTTTT
>-|TRBJ2-7|TRBD1|TRBV18
CASSPLGTGGIEQYF
TGTGCCAGCTCACCACTCGGGACAGGGGGCATCGAGCAGTACTTC
>-|TRBJ2-7|-|TRBV4-3
CASSQELGGSYEQYF
TGCGCCAGCAGCCAAGAACTCGGGGGCTCCTACGAGCAGTACTTC
>-|TRBJ2-1|TRBD2|TRBV5-6
CASSLTSGRTRGQFF
TGTGCCAGCAGCTTGACTAGCGGGAGGACTAGAGGGCAGTTCTTC
>-|TRBJ2-5|TRBD1|TRBV5-8
CASSSVDRGQETQYF
TGTGCCAGCAGCTCCGTGGACAGGGGGCAAGAGACCCAGTACTTC
>-|TRBJ2-1|TRBD2|TRBV7-2
CASSIRTSGLELEQFF
TGTGCCAGCAGCATTCGGACTAGCGGGCTAGAGCTTGAGCAGTTCTTC
>-|TRBJ2-3|-|TRBV5-1
CASSASPHADTQYF
TGCGCCAGCAGCGCGTCCCCCCACGCAGATACGCAGTATTTT
>-|TRBJ2-2|-|TRBV27
CASSPRGWREAFTANTGELFF
TGTGCCAGCAGTCCCCGGGGTTGGAGGGAGGCCTTCACAGCGAACACCGGGGAGCTGTTTTTT
>-|TRBJ1-2|-|TRBV12-5
CASGWTGNYGYTF
TGTGCTAGTGGTTGGACGGGAAACTATGGCTACACCTTC
>-|TRBJ1-2|TRBD1|TRBV7-2
CASSSWTGGSGGYTF
TGTGCCAGCAGCTCGTGGACAGGGGGCTCGGGTGGCTACACCTTC
>-|TRBJ2-7|TRBD2|TRBV28
CASSSPSGRADEQYF
TGTGCCAGCAGTTCACCTAGCGGGAGGGCCGACGAGCAGTACTTC
>few|TRBJ1-1|-|TRBV14
CASSQGQSPAFF
TGTGCCAGCAGCCAGGGACAATCCCCGGCTTTCTTT
>-|TRBJ2-1|TRBD1|TRBV24-1
CATSDDLGTGPNEQFF
TGTGCCACCAGTGATGACCTCGGGACAGGGCCCAATGAGCAGTTCTTC
>-|TRBJ2-3|-|TRBV5-1
CASSLLWTESTDTQYF
TGCGCCAGCAGCTTGTTATGGACAGAAAGCACAGATACGCAGTATTTT
>-|TRBJ2-7|-|TRBV30
CAWSVVGGGYEQYF
TGTGCCTGGAGTGTAGTGGGAGGTGGGTACGAGCAGTACTTC
>-|TRBJ2-7|TRBD1|TRBV4-1
CASSQLTGAYEQYF
TGCGCCAGCAGCCAACTGACAGGGGCCTACGAGCAGTACTTC